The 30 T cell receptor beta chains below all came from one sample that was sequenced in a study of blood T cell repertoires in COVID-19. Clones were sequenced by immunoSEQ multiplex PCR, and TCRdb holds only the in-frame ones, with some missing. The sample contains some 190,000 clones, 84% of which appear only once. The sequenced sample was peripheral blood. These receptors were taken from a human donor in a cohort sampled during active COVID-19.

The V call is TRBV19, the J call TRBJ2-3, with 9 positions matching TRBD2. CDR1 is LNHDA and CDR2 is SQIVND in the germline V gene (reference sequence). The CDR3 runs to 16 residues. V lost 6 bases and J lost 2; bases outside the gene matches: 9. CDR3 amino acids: CASRLTAGGVTDTQYF. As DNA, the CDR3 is TGTGCCAGTAGGCTAACGGCGGGAGGGGTCACAGATACGCAGTATTTT.

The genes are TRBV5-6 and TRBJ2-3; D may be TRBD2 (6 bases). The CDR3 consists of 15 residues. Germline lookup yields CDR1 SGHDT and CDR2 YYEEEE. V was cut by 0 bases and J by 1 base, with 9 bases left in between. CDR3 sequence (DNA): TGTGCCAGCAGCTTGGTCGGGGGAGGCACAGATACGCAGTATTTT. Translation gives CASSLVGGGTDTQYF.

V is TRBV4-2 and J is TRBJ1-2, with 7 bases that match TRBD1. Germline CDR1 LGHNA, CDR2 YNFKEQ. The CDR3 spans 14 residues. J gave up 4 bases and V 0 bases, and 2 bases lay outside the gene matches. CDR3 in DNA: TGTGCCAGCAGCCAAGAAGGGACAGTCTATGGCTACACCTTC. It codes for CASSQEGTVYGYTF.

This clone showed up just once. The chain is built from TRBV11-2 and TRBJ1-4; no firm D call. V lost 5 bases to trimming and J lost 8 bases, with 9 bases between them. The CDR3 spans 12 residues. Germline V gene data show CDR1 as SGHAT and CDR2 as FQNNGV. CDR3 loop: CASSGRGEKLFF. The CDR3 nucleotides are TGTGCCAGCAGCGGGCGGGGAGAAAAACTGTTTTTT.

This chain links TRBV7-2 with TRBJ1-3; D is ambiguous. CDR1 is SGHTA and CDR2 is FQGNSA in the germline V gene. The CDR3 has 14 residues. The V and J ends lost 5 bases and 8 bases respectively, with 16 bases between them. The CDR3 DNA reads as TGTGCCAGCAGCCCCTCTGGCTTCCTCTACACCATATATTTT. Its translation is CASSPSGFLYTIYF.

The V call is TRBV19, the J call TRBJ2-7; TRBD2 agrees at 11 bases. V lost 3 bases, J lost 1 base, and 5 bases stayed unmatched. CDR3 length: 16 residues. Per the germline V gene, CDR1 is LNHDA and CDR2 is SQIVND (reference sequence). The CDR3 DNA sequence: TGTGCCAGTAGTATGTTGACTAGCGGGATTTCCTACGAGCAGTACTTC. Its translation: CASSMLTSGISYEQYF.

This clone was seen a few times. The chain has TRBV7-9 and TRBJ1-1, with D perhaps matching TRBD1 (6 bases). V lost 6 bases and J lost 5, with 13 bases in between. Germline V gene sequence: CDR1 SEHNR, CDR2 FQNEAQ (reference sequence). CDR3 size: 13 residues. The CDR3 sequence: CASSTGPGTEAFF. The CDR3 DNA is TGTGCCAGCAGTACAGGGCCGGGGACTGAAGCTTTCTTT. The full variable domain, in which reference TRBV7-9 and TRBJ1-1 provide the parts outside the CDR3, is DTGVSQNPRHKITKRGQNVTFRCDPISEHNRLYWYRQTLGQGPEFLTYFQNEAQLEKSRLLSDRFSAERPKGSFSTLEIQRTEQGDSAMYLCASSTGPGTEAFFGQGTRLTVV.

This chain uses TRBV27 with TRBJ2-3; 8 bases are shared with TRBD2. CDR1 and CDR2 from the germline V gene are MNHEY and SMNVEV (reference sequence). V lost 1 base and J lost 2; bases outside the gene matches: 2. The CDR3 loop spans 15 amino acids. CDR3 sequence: CASSLLAGITDTQYF. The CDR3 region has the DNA TGTGCCAGCAGTTTATTAGCGGGGATCACAGATACGCAGTATTTT.

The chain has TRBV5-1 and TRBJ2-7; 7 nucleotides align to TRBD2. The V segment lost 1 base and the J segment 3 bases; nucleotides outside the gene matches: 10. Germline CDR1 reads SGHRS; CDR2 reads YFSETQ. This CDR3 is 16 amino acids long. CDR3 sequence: CASSLSSGAEGYEQYF. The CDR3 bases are TGCGCCAGCAGCTTGTCGAGCGGGGCCGAGGGCTACGAGCAGTACTTC. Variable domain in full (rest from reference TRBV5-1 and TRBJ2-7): KAGVTQTPRYLIKTRGQQVTLSCSPISGHRSVSWYQQTPGQGLQFLFEYFSETQRNKGNFPGRFSGRQFSNSRSEMNVSTLELGDSALYLCASSLSSGAEGYEQYFGPGTRLTVT.

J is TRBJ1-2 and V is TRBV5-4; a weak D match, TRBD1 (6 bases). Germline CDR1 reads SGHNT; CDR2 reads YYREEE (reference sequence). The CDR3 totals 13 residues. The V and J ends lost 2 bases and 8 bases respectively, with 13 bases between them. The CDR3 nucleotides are TGTGCCAGCAGCTTACAGGGTGGTGGCGGCTACACCTTC. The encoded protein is CASSLQGGGGYTF.

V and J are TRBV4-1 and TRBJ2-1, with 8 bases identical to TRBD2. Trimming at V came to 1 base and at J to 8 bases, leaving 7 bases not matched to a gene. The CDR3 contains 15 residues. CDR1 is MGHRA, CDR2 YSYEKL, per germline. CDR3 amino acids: CASSQVTNSGDEQFF. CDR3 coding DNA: TGCGCCAGCAGCCAAGTTACAAATAGCGGGGATGAGCAGTTCTTC.

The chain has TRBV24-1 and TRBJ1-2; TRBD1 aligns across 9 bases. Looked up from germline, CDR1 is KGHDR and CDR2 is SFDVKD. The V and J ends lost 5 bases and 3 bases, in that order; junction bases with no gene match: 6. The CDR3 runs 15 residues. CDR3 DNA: TGTGCCACCAGTGGGGCGGGACAGGGACACTATGGCTACACCTTC. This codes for CATSGAGQGHYGYTF.

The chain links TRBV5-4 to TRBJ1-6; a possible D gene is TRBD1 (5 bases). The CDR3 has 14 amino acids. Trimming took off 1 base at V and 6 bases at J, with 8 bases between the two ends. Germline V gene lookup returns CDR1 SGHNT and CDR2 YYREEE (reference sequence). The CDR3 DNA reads TGTGCCAGCAGCTTGTCAGGGATTAATTCACCCCTCCACTTT. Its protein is CASSLSGINSPLHF.

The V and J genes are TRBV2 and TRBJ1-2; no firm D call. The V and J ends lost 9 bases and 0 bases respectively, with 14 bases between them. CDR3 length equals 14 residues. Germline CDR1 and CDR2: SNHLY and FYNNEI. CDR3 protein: CASTRDAPNYGYTF. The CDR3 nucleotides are TGTGCCAGTACTCGGGATGCACCTAACTATGGCTACACCTTC.

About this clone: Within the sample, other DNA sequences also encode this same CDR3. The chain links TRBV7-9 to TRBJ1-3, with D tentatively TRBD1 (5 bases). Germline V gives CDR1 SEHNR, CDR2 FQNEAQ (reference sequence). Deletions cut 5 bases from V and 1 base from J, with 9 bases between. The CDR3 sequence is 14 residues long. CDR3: CASSLDSSGNTIYF. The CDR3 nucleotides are TGTGCCAGCAGCCTTGACAGTTCTGGAAACACCATATATTTT.

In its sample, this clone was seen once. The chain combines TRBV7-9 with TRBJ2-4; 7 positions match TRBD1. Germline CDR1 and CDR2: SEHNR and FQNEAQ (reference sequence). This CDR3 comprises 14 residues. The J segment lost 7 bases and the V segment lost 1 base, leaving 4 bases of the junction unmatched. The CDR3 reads CASSLGTGDNIQYF. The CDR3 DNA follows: TGTGCCAGCAGCTTAGGGACAGGCGACAACATTCAGTACTTC.

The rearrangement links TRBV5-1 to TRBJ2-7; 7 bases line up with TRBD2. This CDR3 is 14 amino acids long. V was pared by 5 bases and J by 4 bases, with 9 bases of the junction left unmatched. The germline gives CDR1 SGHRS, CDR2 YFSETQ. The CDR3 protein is CASSNAGDQYEQYF. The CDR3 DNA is TGCGCCAGCAGTAACGCGGGAGATCAATACGAGCAGTACTTC.

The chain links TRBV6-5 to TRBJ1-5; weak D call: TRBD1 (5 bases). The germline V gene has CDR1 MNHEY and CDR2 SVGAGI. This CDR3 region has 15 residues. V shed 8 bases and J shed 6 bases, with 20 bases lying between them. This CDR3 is CASRGAGGLRQPQHF. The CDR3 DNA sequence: TGTGCCAGCCGAGGGGCGGGGGGATTACGTCAGCCCCAGCATTTT.

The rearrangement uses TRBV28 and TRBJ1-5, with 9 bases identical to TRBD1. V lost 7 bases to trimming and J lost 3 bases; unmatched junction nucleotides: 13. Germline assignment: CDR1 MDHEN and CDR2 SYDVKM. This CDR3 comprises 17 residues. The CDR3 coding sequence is TGTGCCAGCACCCTGTATCGAGGGACAGGGAACAATCAGCCCCAGCATTTT. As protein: CASTLYRGTGNNQPQHF. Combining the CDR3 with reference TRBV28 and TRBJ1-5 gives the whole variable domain DVKVTQSSRYLVKRTGEKVFLECVQDMDHENMFWYRQDPGLGLRLIYFSYDVKMKEKGDIPEGYSVSREKKERFSLILESASTNQTSMYLCASTLYRGTGNNQPQHFGDGTRLSIL.

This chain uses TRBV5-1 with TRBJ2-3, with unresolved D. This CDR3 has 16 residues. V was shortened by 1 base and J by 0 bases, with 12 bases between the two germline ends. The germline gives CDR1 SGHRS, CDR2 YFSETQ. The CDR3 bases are TGCGCCAGCAGCTTGATCCAGGCCGCTAGCACAGATACGCAGTATTTT. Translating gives CASSLIQAASTDTQYF.

The CDR3, as DNA: TGTGCCAGCAGCCAAAACGGGGTCACAGAAGCTTTCTTT. This encodes CASSQNGVTEAFF. This chain links TRBV14 with TRBJ1-1; D remains ambiguous. Germline CDR1 SGHDN, CDR2 FVKESK. The length of the CDR3 is 13 residues. Between the trimmed V and J ends, which lost 2 bases and 8 bases, there was a span of 12 bases.

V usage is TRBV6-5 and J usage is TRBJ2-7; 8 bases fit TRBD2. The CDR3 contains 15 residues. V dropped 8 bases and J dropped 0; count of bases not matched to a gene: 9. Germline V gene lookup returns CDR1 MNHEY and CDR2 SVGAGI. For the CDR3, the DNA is TGTGCCAGCTTTGCGGGAGGACCCCCCTCCTACGAGCAGTACTTC. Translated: CASFAGGPPSYEQYF.

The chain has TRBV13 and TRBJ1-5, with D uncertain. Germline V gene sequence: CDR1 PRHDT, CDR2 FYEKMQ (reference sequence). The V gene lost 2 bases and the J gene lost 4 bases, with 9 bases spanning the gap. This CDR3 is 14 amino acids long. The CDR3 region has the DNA TGTGCCAGCAGCTTAACGGGAGAAAATCAGCCCCAGCATTTT. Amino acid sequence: CASSLTGENQPQHF.

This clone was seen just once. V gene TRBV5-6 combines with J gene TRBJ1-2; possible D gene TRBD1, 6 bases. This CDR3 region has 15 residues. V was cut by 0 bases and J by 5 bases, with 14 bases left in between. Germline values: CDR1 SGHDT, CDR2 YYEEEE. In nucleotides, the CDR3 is TGTGCCAGCAGCTTGGAGGCAGGGGCCTGGTATGGCTACACCTTC. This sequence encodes CASSLEAGAWYGYTF. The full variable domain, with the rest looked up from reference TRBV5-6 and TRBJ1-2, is DAGVTQSPTHLIKTRGQQVTLRCSPKSGHDTVSWYQQALGQGPQFIFQYYEEEERQRGNFPDRFSGHQFPNYSSELNVNALLLGDSALYLCASSLEAGAWYGYTFGSGTRLTVV.

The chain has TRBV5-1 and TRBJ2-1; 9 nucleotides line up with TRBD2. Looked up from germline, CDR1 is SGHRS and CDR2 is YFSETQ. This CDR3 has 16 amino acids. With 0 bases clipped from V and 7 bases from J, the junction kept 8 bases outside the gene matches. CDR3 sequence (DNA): TGCGCCAGCAGCTTGGAAGGTAGCGGGGGAGAGAATGAGCAGTTCTTC. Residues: CASSLEGSGGENEQFF.

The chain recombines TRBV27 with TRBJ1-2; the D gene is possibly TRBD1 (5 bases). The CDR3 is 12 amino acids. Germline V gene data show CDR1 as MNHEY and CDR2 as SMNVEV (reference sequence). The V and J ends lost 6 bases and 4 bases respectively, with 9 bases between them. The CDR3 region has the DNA TGTGCCAGCAGAGACAGCCTCTATGGCTACACCTTC. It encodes CASRDSLYGYTF.

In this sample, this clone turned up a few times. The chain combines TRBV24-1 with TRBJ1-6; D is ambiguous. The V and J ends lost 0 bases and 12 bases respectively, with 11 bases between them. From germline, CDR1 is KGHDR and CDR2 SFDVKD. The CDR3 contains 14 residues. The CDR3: CATSDLGFWLPLHF. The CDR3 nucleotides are TGTGCCACCAGTGATTTGGGTTTCTGGCTACCCCTCCACTTT.

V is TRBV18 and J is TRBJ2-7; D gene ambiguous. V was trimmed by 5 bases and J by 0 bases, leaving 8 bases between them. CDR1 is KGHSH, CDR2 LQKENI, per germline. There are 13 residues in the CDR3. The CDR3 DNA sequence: TGTGCCAGCTCAGTACAGAGCTCCTACGAGCAGTACGTC. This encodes CASSVQSSYEQYV.

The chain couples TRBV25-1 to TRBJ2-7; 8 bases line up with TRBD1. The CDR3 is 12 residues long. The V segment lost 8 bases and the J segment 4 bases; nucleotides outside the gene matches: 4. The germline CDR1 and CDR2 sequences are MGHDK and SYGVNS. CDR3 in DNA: TGTGCCAGCGGACAGGGTCTGTACGAGCAGTACTTC. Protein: CASGQGLYEQYF.

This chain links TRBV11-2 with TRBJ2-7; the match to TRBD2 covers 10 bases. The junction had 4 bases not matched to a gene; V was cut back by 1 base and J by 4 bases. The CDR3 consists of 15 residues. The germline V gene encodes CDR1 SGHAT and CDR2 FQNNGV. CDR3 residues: CASSLVASGSYEQYF. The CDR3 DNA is TGTGCCAGCAGCTTAGTAGCTAGCGGGAGTTACGAGCAGTACTTC.